A selection of T cell receptor beta chains follows, all from one sample in a study of T cells in Graves' hyperthyroidism and ophthalmopathy. Each CDR3 protein gets one entry after TCRdb re-called the multiplex PCR reads with MiXCR. The sample consists of about 610,000 distinct CDR3 sequences, around 15% of them appearing once. The sample consisted of blood. These receptors all come from a woman between 40 and 55 years old with Graves' ophthalmopathy. The CDR3 runs from the conserved cysteine through the conserved F or W. The D gene is left open where the match is weak. Rows give clone size only sometimes, using once, few, many, or a class for an expanded clone.

J: TRBJ2-7
D: TRBD1
V: TRBV20-1
size: .
DNA: TGCAGTGCTACATCCGGGACAGGGGGCCACGAGCAGTACTTC
CDR3: CSATSGTGGHEQYF

J: TRBJ2-2
D: .
V: TRBV29-1
size: .
DNA: TGCAGCGCCCCGCGGGCGAACACCGGGGAGCTGTTTTTT
CDR3: CSAPRANTGELFF

J: TRBJ1-1
D: .
V: TRBV28
size: many
DNA: TGTGCCAGCAGTTTCGATGATTCGGGGAATGCTGAAGCTTTCTTT
CDR3: CASSFDDSGNAEAFF

J: TRBJ1-2
D: .
V: TRBV28
size: many
DNA: TGTGCCAGCAGTTTACCTGGCCAGGGGTTCAGCTATGGCTACACCTTC
CDR3: CASSLPGQGFSYGYTF

J: TRBJ2-7
D: .
V: TRBV2
size: many
DNA: TGTGCCAGCAGGGGCGGGAAGGAGCAGTACTTC
CDR3: CASRGGKEQYF

J: TRBJ2-2
D: .
V: TRBV6-5
size: many
DNA: TGTGCCAGCAGGGCCTCGGATTTGAGAGAAACCGGGGAGCTGTTTTTT
CDR3: CASRASDLRETGELFF

J: TRBJ2-7
D: .
V: TRBV29-1
size: few
DNA: TGCAGCGTTATAGCGGTCGCAGCCTACGAGCAGTACTTC
CDR3: CSVIAVAAYEQYF

J: TRBJ2-5
D: TRBD1
V: TRBV28
size: many
DNA: TGTGCCAGCAGTCCGGGGGACAGGAGGGGAGAGACCCAGTACTTC
CDR3: CASSPGDRRGETQYF

J: TRBJ1-1
D: .
V: TRBV24-1
size: many
DNA: TGTGCCACCAGTGATTTGCACGGCTCTGAAGCTTTCTTT
CDR3: CATSDLHGSEAFF

J: TRBJ2-7
D: .
V: TRBV20-1
size: many
DNA: TGCAGTGCCAGTCATCTCCTGGGGGCCTACGAGCAGTACTTC
CDR3: CSASHLLGAYEQYF

J: TRBJ1-1
D: TRBD1
V: TRBV20-1
size: .
DNA: TGCAGTGCTCCTGACAGGGGCCCGAGCACTGAAGCTTTCTTT
CDR3: CSAPDRGPSTEAFF

J: TRBJ1-1
D: .
V: TRBV18
size: many
DNA: TGTGCCAGCTCACCATACTCTGACACTGAAGCTTTCTTT
CDR3: CASSPYSDTEAFF

J: TRBJ2-2
D: .
V: TRBV28
size: .
DNA: TGTGCCAGCAGTCCCGACAGGTCGAACACCGGGGAGCTGTTTTTT
CDR3: CASSPDRSNTGELFF

J: TRBJ2-7
D: TRBD1
V: TRBV7-6
size: many
DNA: TGTGCCAGCAGCTTAATGACAGGGAGCGAGCAGTACTTC
CDR3: CASSLMTGSEQYF

J: TRBJ1-5
D: .
V: TRBV2
size: many
DNA: TGTGCCAGCAGTGGGGAAGTTAGCAATCAGCCCCAGCATTTT
CDR3: CASSGEVSNQPQHF

J: TRBJ2-7
D: TRBD2
V: TRBV20-1
size: many
DNA: TGCAGTGCTAGAGCGCCTAGCGGGACGAAGAGGGGTGACGAGCAGTACTTC
CDR3: CSARAPSGTKRGDEQYF

J: TRBJ1-3
D: .
V: TRBV6-5
size: few
DNA: TGTGCCAGCAGTTACGGAGTGGCTTCTGGAAACACCATATATTTT
CDR3: CASSYGVASGNTIYF

J: TRBJ2-7
D: .
V: TRBV20-1
size: many
DNA: TGCAGTGCTAGAGATAGGGGGTTCTACGAGCAGTACTTC
CDR3: CSARDRGFYEQYF

J: TRBJ1-1
D: TRBD1
V: TRBV30
size: .
DNA: TGTGCCTGGAGTGGGCGAGACAGGGAAAATGAAGCTTTCTTT
CDR3: CAWSGRDRENEAFF

J: TRBJ2-5
D: .
V: TRBV19
size: many
DNA: TGTGCCAGTAGTATTTGGAACAACCAAGAGACCCAGTACTTC
CDR3: CASSIWNNQETQYF

J: TRBJ2-1
D: TRBD1
V: TRBV6-1
size: few
DNA: TGTGCCAGCAAAAGGGGGCTTCAAGCACCGAATGAGCAGTTCTTC
CDR3: CASKRGLQAPNEQFF

J: TRBJ1-3
D: TRBD1
V: TRBV15
size: .
DNA: TGTGCCACCAGCAGAGGAGCCTCGACAGGGGGAAACACCATATATTTT
CDR3: CATSRGASTGGNTIYF

J: TRBJ2-7
D: .
V: TRBV6-2/TRBV6-3
size: many
DNA: TGTGCCAGTAGCCGGGACCCAGGACGCAACGAGCAGTACTTC
CDR3: CASSRDPGRNEQYF

J: TRBJ2-2
D: .
V: TRBV18
size: few
DNA: TGTGCCAGCTCACCTCACTACACCGGGGAGCTGTTTTTT
CDR3: CASSPHYTGELFF

J: TRBJ2-5
D: .
V: TRBV7-2
size: many
DNA: TGTGCCAGCAGCTTATCAAGTTTTCTACTTTCGACCCAGTACTTC
CDR3: CASSLSSFLLSTQYF

J: TRBJ2-7
D: TRBD2
V: TRBV20-1
size: .
DNA: TGCAGTGCTAGAGATCCGACTAGCGGGCAAGCCATGCCTACGGGGCAGTACTTC
CDR3: CSARDPTSGQAMPTGQYF

J: TRBJ2-2
D: .
V: TRBV10-2
size: .
DNA: TGCGCCAGCAGTGAGTACGCCGGGACACCCGGGGAGCTGTTTTTT
CDR3: CASSEYAGTPGELFF

J: TRBJ1-5
D: .
V: TRBV15
size: many
DNA: TGTGCCACCATGGAGAGGGAGGGCAATCAGCCCCAGCATTTT
CDR3: CATMEREGNQPQHF

J: TRBJ2-7
D: .
V: TRBV4-1
size: many
DNA: TGCGCCAGCAGCCAAGAATGGGGGACGTCGGGCTCCTACGAGCAGTACTTC
CDR3: CASSQEWGTSGSYEQYF

J: TRBJ2-7
D: .
V: TRBV9
size: .
DNA: TGTGCCAGCAGCGTAAATCTAGAGGGCGAGCAGTACTTC
CDR3: CASSVNLEGEQYF

J: TRBJ2-5
D: .
V: TRBV27
size: many
DNA: TGTGCCAGCAGTCCCGACTTAGACCAGACCCAGTACTTC
CDR3: CASSPDLDQTQYF

J: TRBJ2-2
D: .
V: TRBV10-3
size: many
DNA: TGTGCCATCAGTGAGTCGACACTGACCACCGGGGAGCTGTTTTTT
CDR3: CAISESTLTTGELFF

J: TRBJ2-7
D: TRBD2
V: TRBV12-3/TRBV12-4
size: many
DNA: TGTGCCAGCAGTTCCCGACTAGCGGGAGAAGGAGTGCAGTACTTC
CDR3: CASSSRLAGEGVQYF

J: TRBJ2-7
D: TRBD2
V: TRBV7-9
size: many
DNA: TGTGCCAGCAGCTTAGGCGGCAGGGAGGGTGAGCAGTACTTC
CDR3: CASSLGGREGEQYF

J: TRBJ1-5
D: .
V: TRBV9
size: many
DNA: TGTGCCAGCACCGAACGTCAGCCCCAGCATTTT
CDR3: CASTERQPQHF

J: TRBJ1-2
D: .
V: TRBV24-1
size: many
DNA: TGTGCCACCAGTTTAACGGGATCTCGTGGCTACACCTTC
CDR3: CATSLTGSRGYTF

J: TRBJ2-5
D: .
V: TRBV10-2
size: many
DNA: TGCGCCAGCACCGAGGCGGAGGGGTGGGAGACCCAGTACTTC
CDR3: CASTEAEGWETQYF

J: TRBJ1-1
D: .
V: TRBV29-1
size: .
DNA: TGCAGCGTTGCACAGGTCGAGGGCACTGAAGCTTTCTTT
CDR3: CSVAQVEGTEAFF

J: TRBJ1-3
D: .
V: TRBV6-5
size: .
DNA: TGTGCCAGCAGTTACCCCGCAGGGCCGGGTGAATTCACCATATATTTT
CDR3: CASSYPAGPGEFTIYF

J: TRBJ2-7
D: .
V: TRBV24-1
size: many
DNA: TGTGCCACCAGTGGAGGGCAGAACCCCTACGAGCAGTACTTC
CDR3: CATSGGQNPYEQYF

J: TRBJ2-2
D: TRBD2
V: TRBV20-1
size: few
DNA: TGCAGTGCCCCCCCCGTAGCGGGAGACTCCGGGGAGCTGTTTTTT
CDR3: CSAPPVAGDSGELFF

J: TRBJ1-5
D: .
V: TRBV20-1
size: .
DNA: .
CDR3: CSVVGPGQPQHF

J: TRBJ1-2
D: TRBD1
V: TRBV7-8
size: many
DNA: TGTGCCAGCAGCTTGGGGACAGGTCGGCGCTACACCTTC
CDR3: CASSLGTGRRYTF

J: TRBJ1-6
D: .
V: TRBV7-2
size: many
DNA: TGTGCCGGCAGCTTAGAAAAGAGTTCACCCCTCCACTTT
CDR3: CAGSLEKSSPLHF

J: TRBJ1-2
D: .
V: TRBV28
size: many
DNA: TGTGCCAGCAGTCCCGGATACTATGGCTACACCTTC
CDR3: CASSPGYYGYTF

J: TRBJ2-7
D: TRBD1
V: TRBV5-1
size: many
DNA: TGCGCCAGCAGCTTGAGGGACAGGGGCGGAGGGACCTACGAGCAGTACTTC
CDR3: CASSLRDRGGGTYEQYF

J: TRBJ2-7
D: TRBD2
V: TRBV6-5
size: many
DNA: TGTGCCAGCAGTCCGGGGGGGAAGGTAAACGAGCAGTACTTC
CDR3: CASSPGGKVNEQYF

J: TRBJ2-7
D: TRBD2
V: TRBV19
size: .
DNA: TGTGCCAGTAGTTTTGCGGGAGATATCCGCGAGCAGTACTTC
CDR3: CASSFAGDIREQYF

J: TRBJ2-5
D: TRBD1
V: TRBV12-3/TRBV12-4
size: few
DNA: TGTGCCAGCACCTTTACAGGGGCGACACAGTACTTC
CDR3: CASTFTGATQYF

J: TRBJ2-5
D: .
V: TRBV7-9
size: many
DNA: TGTGCCAGCAGCCTGACAGAGGAAGAGACCCAGTACTTC
CDR3: CASSLTEEETQYF

J: TRBJ2-7
D: TRBD1
V: TRBV5-1
size: many
DNA: TGCGCCAGCAGCTTGAGCTGGACAGGGTTTGAGGAGCAGTACTTC
CDR3: CASSLSWTGFEEQYF